These T cell receptor beta chains were read from a single sample in a study of Graves' ophthalmopathy and Graves' hyperthyroidism. TCRdb called the multiplex PCR reads again in MiXCR, with one record for every CDR3 protein. The repertoire holds 450,000 to 600,000 distinct CDR3 sequences, with less than 45% as singletons. Material: peripheral blood or thyroid tissue (not recorded which). Source of these receptors: an adult man with Graves' hyperthyroidism. CDR3s include the opening cysteine and the closing phenylalanine or tryptophan. D genes are given only for firm matches. A clone size is listed for some rows: how often the clone was seen (once, few, many), or a class if it is expanded.

v_gene	j_gene	d_gene	abundance	CDR3aa	CDR3nt
TRBV13	TRBJ1-3	-	-	CASSGRRDTSSGNTIYF	TGTGCCAGCAGCGGAAGACGGGACACGAGCTCTGGAAACACCATATATTTT
TRBV24-1	TRBJ2-1	TRBD2	few	CATSDTAGTSVVNEQFF	TGTGCCACCAGTGACACTGCCGGGACTAGCGTCGTAAATGAGCAGTTCTTC
TRBV29-1	TRBJ2-7	TRBD1	-	CSHQDRAYEQYF	TGCAGCCATCAGGACAGGGCCTACGAGCAGTACTTC
TRBV7-2	TRBJ2-5	TRBD2	-	CASSASGRAGEVGETQYF	TGTGCCAGCAGCGCTAGCGGGAGGGCGGGAGAAGTTGGTGAGACCCAGTACTTC
TRBV19	TRBJ1-5	-	few	CASIGTRDQPQHF	TGTGCCAGTATTGGGACCAGAGATCAGCCCCAGCATTTT
TRBV29-1	TRBJ1-1	TRBD1	many	CSAQTGSTEAFF	TGCAGCGCCCAGACAGGGAGCACTGAAGCTTTCTTT
TRBV5-6	TRBJ1-1	TRBD1	-	CASSLDPGQGMSTEAFF	TGTGCCAGCAGCTTGGATCCGGGACAGGGGATGAGCACTGAAGCTTTCTTT
TRBV10-1	TRBJ2-3	TRBD2	-	CASSGSGEEGTDTQYF	TGCGCCAGCAGTGGTAGCGGGGAGGAGGGCACAGATACGCAGTATTTT
TRBV7-9	TRBJ2-1	TRBD2	few	CASSLGVGGSRYNEQFF	TGTGCCAGCAGCTTAGGCGTCGGGGGGTCTAGGTACAATGAGCAGTTCTTC
TRBV28	TRBJ2-5	-	many	CASRPLDYQETQYF	TGTGCCAGCAGACCCCTAGACTACCAAGAGACCCAGTACTTC
TRBV9	TRBJ2-7	-	few	CASSPGAAYEQYF	TGTGCCAGCAGCCCAGGAGCCGCCTACGAGCAGTACTTC
TRBV5-1	TRBJ2-2	-	-	CASSLGQKRFANTGEPFF	TGTGCCAGCAGCTTGGGGCAGAAAAGGTTCGCGAACACCGGGGAGCCGTTTTTT
TRBV5-1	TRBJ1-5	-	few	CASSQEGSRDQPQHF	TGCGCCAGCAGTCAAGAAGGGAGCCGTGATCAGCCCCAGCATTTT
TRBV4-1	TRBJ1-1	TRBD1	few	CASSLRAPGQIMNTEAFF	TGCGCCAGCAGCCTACGCGCCCCGGGACAGATCATGAACACTGAAGCTTTCTTT
TRBV10-3	TRBJ2-7	-	-	CAITSSGQTGYNEQSF	TGTGCCATCACGAGTAGCGGCCAAACGGGTTACAATGAGCAGTCCTTC
TRBV20-1	TRBJ1-5	-	-	CSARGATDTQHF	TGCAGTGCTAGGGGGGCCACAGATACGCAGCATTTT
TRBV7-6	TRBJ1-2	TRBD1	-	CASSPGLGQENYGYTF	TGTGCCAGCAGCCCCGGATTAGGACAGGAGAACTATGGCTACACCTTC
TRBV7-9	TRBJ2-2	-	-	CASSSGLEGLGTGELFF	TGTGCCAGCAGCTCGGGCCTTGAGGGGCTGGGGACCGGGGAGCTGTTTTTT
TRBV2	TRBJ2-1	TRBD1	-	CASSSRGRGDNEQFF	TGTGCCAGCTCCTCCAGGGGGAGAGGCGACAATGAGCAGTTCTTC
TRBV29-1	TRBJ2-3	-	few	CSVEGGIGADTQYF	TGCAGCGTGGAAGGGGGGATCGGGGCAGATACGCAGTATTTT
TRBV2	TRBJ1-1	-	many	CASSEARGNTEAFF	TGTGCCAGCAGTGAAGCAAGGGGAAACACTGAAGCTTTCTTT
TRBV7-9	TRBJ2-7	TRBD2	-	CASSFGTSGSDEQYF	TGTGCCAGCAGCTTCGGGACTAGCGGGAGCGATGAGCAGTACTTC
TRBV7-2	TRBJ2-7	-	many	CASSLALALSYEQYF	TGTGCCAGCAGCTTAGCCCTAGCTCTCTCCTACGAGCAGTACTTC
TRBV29-1	TRBJ1-2	TRBD1	many	CSVGDRGRTGYTF	TGCAGCGTTGGGGACAGGGGGCGCACAGGCTACACCTTC
TRBV7-8	TRBJ2-2	TRBD1	many	CASSAGQGETGELFF	TGTGCCAGCAGCGCGGGACAGGGAGAGACCGGGGAGCTGTTTTTT
TRBV29-1	TRBJ1-1	TRBD1	many	CSVRTGRTEAFF	TGCAGCGTCCGGACAGGGCGGACTGAAGCTTTCTTT
TRBV18	TRBJ2-5	-	few	CASSPPADNQETQYF	TGTGCCAGCTCACCACCGGCGGATAACCAAGAGACCCAGTACTTC
TRBV2	TRBJ1-2	TRBD1	-	CASSFHRGDNYGYTF	TGTGCCAGCAGTTTTCACAGGGGGGATAACTATGGCTACACCTTC
TRBV5-1	TRBJ1-1	-	-	CASGRGAGTEAFF	TGCGCCAGCGGTCGGGGGGCTGGGACTGAAGCTTTCTTT
TRBV7-9	TRBJ1-1	TRBD1	many	CASSLAWDRLNTEAFF	TGTGCCAGCAGCTTAGCTTGGGACAGGTTGAACACTGAAGCTTTCTTT
TRBV19	TRBJ1-2	-	many	CASNYQGNYGYTF	TGTGCCAGTAACTACCAGGGGAACTATGGCTACACCTTC
TRBV6-5	TRBJ1-5	-	few	CASRFDRNSNQPQHF	TGTGCCAGCAGGTTCGACAGGAATAGCAATCAGCCCCAGCATTTT
TRBV2	TRBJ2-5	TRBD1	many	CASSTGVGQETQYF	TGTGCCAGCTCGACAGGGGTGGGACAAGAGACCCAGTACTTC
TRBV10-3	TRBJ1-2	-	many	CAISESPGPKSNYGYTF	TGTGCCATCAGTGAGTCCCCAGGGCCTAAGTCTAACTATGGCTACACCTTC
TRBV4-1	TRBJ1-2	TRBD1	many	CASSQDAGGFYGYTF	TGCGCCAGCAGCCAAGACGCAGGGGGCTTCTATGGCTACACCTTC
TRBV12-3/TRBV12-4	TRBJ2-7	-	few	CASSLRAPTVTSYEQYF	TGTGCCAGCAGTTTACGGGCCCCCACAGTAACCTCCTACGAGCAGTACTTC
TRBV28	TRBJ2-5	-	-	CASQSLPGGERETQYF	TGTGCCAGCCAGAGTTTACCTGGGGGAGAACGAGAGACCCAGTACTTC
TRBV7-9	TRBJ2-3	-	-	CASSSFLLVGNTDTQYF	TGTGCCAGCAGCTCCTTCCTATTGGTGGGTAACACAGATACGCAGTATTTT
TRBV2	TRBJ1-1	-	-	CASSDGIAGAFF	TGTGCCAGCAGTGATGGAATAGCGGGAGCTTTCTTT
TRBV15	TRBJ2-3	-	few	CATSREIKTGTSTDTQYF	TGTGCCACCAGCAGAGAAATCAAGACAGGGACTAGCACAGATACGCAGTATTTT
TRBV5-1	TRBJ1-1	TRBD1	many	CASQLGTGGEREAFF	TGCGCCAGCCAACTGGGAACAGGGGGCGAGCGTGAAGCTTTCTTT
TRBV7-9	TRBJ2-5	TRBD2	many	CASSPGLAQETQYF	TGTGCCAGCAGCCCAGGACTAGCACAAGAGACCCAGTACTTC
TRBV7-9	TRBJ1-4	TRBD1	-	CASRRPDRGGENEKLFF	TGTGCCAGCAGAAGACCGGACAGGGGAGGTGAAAATGAAAAACTGTTTTTT
TRBV30	TRBJ1-1	-	few	CAWSVTARTEAFF	TGTGCCTGGAGTGTCACCGCACGGACTGAAGCTTTCTTT
TRBV12-5	TRBJ1-2	-	many	CASGLVTHYGYTF	TGTGCTAGTGGTTTGGTAACACATTATGGCTACACCTTC
TRBV2	TRBJ1-1	-	many	CASSESQNTEAFF	TGTGCCAGCAGTGAAAGTCAGAACACTGAAGCTTTCTTT
TRBV20-1	TRBJ2-3	-	-	CSARVGLYTDTQYF	TGCAGTGCTAGAGTAGGACTGTACACAGATACGCAGTATTTT
TRBV7-3	TRBJ2-2	TRBD2	-	CASSSGLAGGQNTGELFF	TGTGCCAGCAGCTCGGGACTAGCGGGAGGACAAAACACCGGGGAGCTGTTTTTT
TRBV5-6	TRBJ2-5	-	many	CASSLGTRQETQYF	TGTGCCAGCAGCCTGGGGACACGCCAAGAGACCCAGTACTTC
TRBV19	TRBJ2-7	-	-	CAWSVYGTGLHEQYF	TGTGCCTGGAGTGTATACGGAACAGGGCTGCACGAGCAGTACTTC
TRBV7-2	TRBJ1-4	TRBD1	-	CASSSGTGFTTLEKLFF	TGTGCCAGCAGCTCAGGGACAGGGTTCACTACCCTTGAAAAACTGTTTTTT
TRBV20-1	TRBJ1-2	TRBD1	-	CSARDRRTGAFYGYTF	TGCAGTGCTAGAGATCGGAGGACAGGGGCTTTCTATGGCTACACCTTC
TRBV5-8	TRBJ2-2	-	many	CASSFDANTGELFF	TGTGCCAGCAGCTTCGATGCGAACACCGGGGAGCTGTTTTTT